This is a list of T cell receptor beta chains from one sample in a study of blood T cell repertoires in COVID-19. The data were produced by immunoSEQ multiplex PCR, yet TCRdb's version contains in-frame clones alone and is incomplete. Of 380,000 or so clones listed, roughly 90% are singletons. The specimen sequenced was peripheral blood. The receptors originated from a man aged 35-49 years with acute or convalescent COVID-19. Each CDR3 is given with its conserved first and last residue. Fields, in order: D gene, V gene, CDR3 protein. D genes are given only for firm matches.

- TRBV6-5 CASRQWTDNTEAFF
- TRBV9 CASSVGGGDEQYF
- TRBV19 CASSIYFAYEQYF
- TRBV5-1 CASSLGRANTEAFF
TRBD1 TRBV19 CASSIGQGAPGELFF
- TRBV25-1 CASSGGQQLHF
TRBD1 TRBV11-2 CASSLSGTGGYEQYF
- TRBV14 CASSQNRAAPYEQYF
- TRBV19 CASSGSGRYNSPLHF
TRBD1 TRBV19 CASSVTGQSYNSPLHF
TRBD2 TRBV5-4 CASSSLAGGYNEQFF
- TRBV10-3 CAISVLASSTDTQYF
TRBD1 TRBV11-2 CASRWTGRLQETQYF
- TRBV7-7 CASSKRNRAYSNQPQHF
TRBD2 TRBV19 CASSRLAGAGGEQFF
TRBD2 TRBV11-3 CASSLTSGKYNEQFF
TRBD2 TRBV18 CASSPMTSVVYTDTQYF
- TRBV3-1/TRBV3-2 CASSPQQGNTEAFF
TRBD1 TRBV29-1 CSVWTGQNTEAFF
- TRBV5-1 CASSARGSVTEAFF
TRBD1 TRBV5-4 CASSPRDRVSYGYTF
TRBD2 TRBV27 CASSLWYGLAGTNTGELFF
- TRBV10-3 CAISAMVEQFF
- TRBV11-2 CASSLEISINTGELFF
TRBD1 TRBV4-3 CASSQATGVSSPLHF
TRBD1 TRBV7-6 CASSPRAVGRGRYEQYF
TRBD2 TRBV27 CASSLGASGAYEQYF
- TRBV7-9 CASSLALTGYGYTF
TRBD1 TRBV6-2/TRBV6-3 CASSYFDRGSYGYTF
- TRBV29-1 CSVVEGGGTEAFF
- TRBV5-1 CASSWTPGGAMNTEAFF
- TRBV3-1/TRBV3-2 CASSPSPVEATNYGYTF
TRBD1 TRBV29-1 CSVAGTGGQPQHF
- TRBV2 CASREDSYSGNTIYF
- TRBV2 CASSVRTDGELFF
- TRBV4-2 CASSQGGDPAFF
- TRBV19 CASSIVAGIEQPQHF
TRBD1 TRBV23-1 CASSQKKGAEGTGELFF
- TRBV28 CASSLSPGDTEAFF
- TRBV23-1 CASSQRRPGYNEQFF
TRBD1 TRBV2 CASSDVDRANYGYTF
- TRBV27 CASSSSGLYGYTF
- TRBV5-1 CASSPRTVGNIQYF
- TRBV4-2 CASSQKTGNTEAFF
- TRBV30 CAWSDNRPMQYF
TRBD2 TRBV30 CAWTAGAKNIQYF
TRBD1 TRBV5-1 CASSLDRGPYTEAFF
- TRBV21-1 CASSKGSGSRGHCSNSVGTDTQYF
- TRBV12-3/TRBV12-4 CASSLEGTQYF
TRBD2 TRBV7-8 CASSIGTSVSTDTQYF
TRBD2 TRBV6-5 CASRSQTSGPDTQYF
- TRBV3-1/TRBV3-2 CASTGRGFPEQFF
TRBD2 TRBV27 CASSFLVPGLAGTDTQYF
- TRBV5-1 CASSLLGANAGELFF
TRBD1 TRBV6-1 CASSVLSVGTAAYEQYF
- TRBV27 CASSLKLGGARTQYF
TRBD1 TRBV11-1 CASSDYGTDYGYTF
- TRBV2 CASSVSGDGYTF